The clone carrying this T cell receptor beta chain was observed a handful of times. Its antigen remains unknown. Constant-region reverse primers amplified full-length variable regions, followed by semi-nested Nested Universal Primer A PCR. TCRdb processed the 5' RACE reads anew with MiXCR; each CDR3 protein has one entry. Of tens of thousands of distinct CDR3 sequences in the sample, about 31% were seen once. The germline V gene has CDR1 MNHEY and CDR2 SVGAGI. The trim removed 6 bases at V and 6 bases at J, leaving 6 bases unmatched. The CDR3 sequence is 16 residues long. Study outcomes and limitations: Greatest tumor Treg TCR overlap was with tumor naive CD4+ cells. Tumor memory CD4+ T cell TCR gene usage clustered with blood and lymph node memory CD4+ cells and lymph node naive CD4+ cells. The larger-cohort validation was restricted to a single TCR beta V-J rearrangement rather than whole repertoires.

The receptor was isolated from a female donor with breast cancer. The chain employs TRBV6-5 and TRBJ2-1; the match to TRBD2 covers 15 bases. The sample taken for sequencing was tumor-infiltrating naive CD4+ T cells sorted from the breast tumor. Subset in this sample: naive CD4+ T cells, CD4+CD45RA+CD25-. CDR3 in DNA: TGTGCCAGCAGCTCCGAGGGACTAGCGGGAGGCAATGAGCAGTTCTTC. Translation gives CASSSEGLAGGNEQFF.